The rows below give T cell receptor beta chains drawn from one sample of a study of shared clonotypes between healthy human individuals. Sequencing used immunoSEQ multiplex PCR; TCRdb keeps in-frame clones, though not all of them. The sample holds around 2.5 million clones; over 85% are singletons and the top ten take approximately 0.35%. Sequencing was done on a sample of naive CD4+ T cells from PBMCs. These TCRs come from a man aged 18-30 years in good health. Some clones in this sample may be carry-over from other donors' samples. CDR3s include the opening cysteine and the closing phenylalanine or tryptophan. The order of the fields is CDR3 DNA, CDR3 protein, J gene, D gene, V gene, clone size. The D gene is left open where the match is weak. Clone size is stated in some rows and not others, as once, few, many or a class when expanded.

cdr3_nt: TGTGCCAGCAGCTACCCCCCCTTCGAGCAGTTCTTC; cdr3_aa: CASSYPPFEQFF; j_call: TRBJ2-1; d_call: -; v_call: TRBV9; clone_size: -
cdr3_nt: TGCGCCAGCAGTGAGTTTGCGGGAGGGCCGGGGGAGCAGTTCTTC; cdr3_aa: CASSEFAGGPGEQFF; j_call: TRBJ2-1; d_call: TRBD2; v_call: TRBV10-1; clone_size: -
cdr3_nt: TGTGCCAGCTCCCCCCGGGGACCCACGAATACGCAGTATTTT; cdr3_aa: CASSPRGPTNTQYF; j_call: TRBJ2-3; d_call: -; v_call: TRBV28; clone_size: -
cdr3_nt: TGTGCCAGCAGCTTAGTCCCCAGGCCCCGCTCCTACAATGAGCAGTTCTTC; cdr3_aa: CASSLVPRPRSYNEQFF; j_call: TRBJ2-1; d_call: -; v_call: TRBV7-6; clone_size: -
cdr3_nt: TGTGCCAGCAGTTACGTCGCAGGGACCCCCTACGAGCAGTACTTC; cdr3_aa: CASSYVAGTPYEQYF; j_call: TRBJ2-7; d_call: -; v_call: TRBV6-5; clone_size: -
cdr3_nt: TGTGCCAGCTCACCATTCCCGGGACTAGCGGGAGCCAGAGATACGCAGTATTTT; cdr3_aa: CASSPFPGLAGARDTQYF; j_call: TRBJ2-3; d_call: TRBD2; v_call: TRBV18; clone_size: -
cdr3_nt: TGTGCCAGCACTAAGCTCGGGACAGGGAGTTCACCCCTCCACTTT; cdr3_aa: CASTKLGTGSSPLHF; j_call: TRBJ1-6; d_call: TRBD1; v_call: TRBV28; clone_size: -
cdr3_nt: TGTGCCAGTTCGTCGCAGGTGGGCTCTAATGAGCAGTTCTTC; cdr3_aa: CASSSQVGSNEQFF; j_call: TRBJ2-1; d_call: -; v_call: TRBV9; clone_size: -
cdr3_nt: TGTGCCAGCAGCTTAAGAGCCTCGAACACTGAAGCTTTCTTT; cdr3_aa: CASSLRASNTEAFF; j_call: TRBJ1-1; d_call: -; v_call: TRBV7-2; clone_size: -
cdr3_nt: TGTGCCAGCAGCTTCTTAGCGGGAGGTCAATACGAGCAGTACTTC; cdr3_aa: CASSFLAGGQYEQYF; j_call: TRBJ2-7; d_call: TRBD2; v_call: TRBV7-2; clone_size: -
cdr3_nt: TGTGCCACCAGCAGGCCCGACAGGGAGCAGTACTTC; cdr3_aa: CATSRPDREQYF; j_call: TRBJ2-7; d_call: -; v_call: TRBV15; clone_size: -
cdr3_nt: TGTGCCACCCTGAGCGAGCCTAACTCTGGGGCCAACGTCCTGACTTTC; cdr3_aa: CATLSEPNSGANVLTF; j_call: TRBJ2-6; d_call: -; v_call: TRBV7-9; clone_size: -
cdr3_nt: TGCAGTGCTGGCCTAGCATGGGAGCAGTACTTC; cdr3_aa: CSAGLAWEQYF; j_call: TRBJ2-7; d_call: -; v_call: TRBV20-1; clone_size: -
cdr3_nt: TGCGCCAGTGGCGGGACATCCGAGAACACTGAAGCTTTCTTT; cdr3_aa: CASGGTSENTEAFF; j_call: TRBJ1-1; d_call: -; v_call: TRBV5-1; clone_size: -
cdr3_nt: TGTGCCACCAGCAGAGATAATACAGGGGGATACACCATATATTTT; cdr3_aa: CATSRDNTGGYTIYF; j_call: TRBJ1-3; d_call: TRBD1; v_call: TRBV15; clone_size: once
cdr3_nt: TGTGCCAGCAGTGAGCCTTGGCAGGGTCGGGAGACCCAGTACTTC; cdr3_aa: CASSEPWQGRETQYF; j_call: TRBJ2-5; d_call: -; v_call: TRBV25-1; clone_size: -
cdr3_nt: TGTGCCAGCAGCGTTCACACAGATACGCAGTATTTT; cdr3_aa: CASSVHTDTQYF; j_call: TRBJ2-3; d_call: -; v_call: TRBV9; clone_size: once
cdr3_nt: TGTGCCAGCGGGGACTCTGGGGCCAACGTCCTGACTTTC; cdr3_aa: CASGDSGANVLTF; j_call: TRBJ2-6; d_call: -; v_call: TRBV11-3; clone_size: -
cdr3_nt: TGCGCCAGCAGCTCCGGTGCAACTAATGAAAAACTGTTTTTT; cdr3_aa: CASSSGATNEKLFF; j_call: TRBJ1-4; d_call: -; v_call: TRBV5-1; clone_size: -
cdr3_nt: TGTGCCAGCAGCCGAGGACGGGCAGAGGTCTCTGGGGCCAACGTCCTGACTTTC; cdr3_aa: CASSRGRAEVSGANVLTF; j_call: TRBJ2-6; d_call: -; v_call: TRBV14; clone_size: -
cdr3_nt: TGTGCCAGCAGCTTGGAGCTAGCGGGAGGCGAGCAGTACTTC; cdr3_aa: CASSLELAGGEQYF; j_call: TRBJ2-7; d_call: TRBD2; v_call: TRBV5-8; clone_size: -
cdr3_nt: TGTGCCAGCAGCCCAATCGGACAACCAACGGGGGAGCAGTACTTC; cdr3_aa: CASSPIGQPTGEQYF; j_call: TRBJ2-7; d_call: -; v_call: TRBV9; clone_size: -
cdr3_nt: TGTGCCAGCAGCGTAGCCCCTCAGGGAGAGTATGAGCAGTTCTTC; cdr3_aa: CASSVAPQGEYEQFF; j_call: TRBJ2-1; d_call: -; v_call: TRBV9; clone_size: -
cdr3_nt: TGTGCCAGCAGCCACGGTAGCGGGAAGGGGCTTAGCACAGATACGCAGTATTTT; cdr3_aa: CASSHGSGKGLSTDTQYF; j_call: TRBJ2-3; d_call: TRBD2; v_call: TRBV7-3; clone_size: -
cdr3_nt: TGTGCCAGCTATTTGAGGCGGTTGCAGCCCCAGCATTTT; cdr3_aa: CASYLRRLQPQHF; j_call: TRBJ1-5; d_call: -; v_call: TRBV27; clone_size: once
cdr3_nt: TGTGCCAGTATTGTGGGGGGCGACGCCAACTATGGCTACACCTTC; cdr3_aa: CASIVGGDANYGYTF; j_call: TRBJ1-2; d_call: -; v_call: TRBV19; clone_size: -
cdr3_nt: TGTGCCAGCAGCTCCGGGACAGAGTCCTACGAGCAGTACTTC; cdr3_aa: CASSSGTESYEQYF; j_call: TRBJ2-7; d_call: TRBD1; v_call: TRBV28; clone_size: -
cdr3_nt: TGCGCCAGCGGCCAGTTCGGGACAGCTAATGAAAAACTGTTTTTT; cdr3_aa: CASGQFGTANEKLFF; j_call: TRBJ1-4; d_call: TRBD1; v_call: TRBV4-3; clone_size: few
cdr3_nt: TGTGCCAGCAGCGTAGACAAGAACACTGAAGCTTTCTTT; cdr3_aa: CASSVDKNTEAFF; j_call: TRBJ1-1; d_call: -; v_call: TRBV7-7; clone_size: -
cdr3_nt: TGTGCCAGCAGCTTAGGCGGCAGCATCTCTGGGGCCAACGTCCTGACTTTC; cdr3_aa: CASSLGGSISGANVLTF; j_call: TRBJ2-6; d_call: -; v_call: TRBV7-9; clone_size: once
cdr3_nt: TGTGCCAGCAGTTTCCGGGACAGAAGACAAGCTTTCTTT; cdr3_aa: CASSFRDRRQAFF; j_call: TRBJ1-1; d_call: TRBD1; v_call: TRBV27; clone_size: once
cdr3_nt: TGTGCCAGCTCACCGGAGACAATGAACACTGAAGCTTTCTTT; cdr3_aa: CASSPETMNTEAFF; j_call: TRBJ1-1; d_call: -; v_call: TRBV18; clone_size: once
cdr3_nt: TGTGCCAGCAGTCCAGGGGGAGGACTAGCGGGAATGGGTGAGCAGTTCTTC; cdr3_aa: CASSPGGGLAGMGEQFF; j_call: TRBJ2-1; d_call: TRBD2; v_call: TRBV13; clone_size: -
cdr3_nt: TGCAGTGGACAGGGGAACACTGAAGCTTTCTTT; cdr3_aa: CSGQGNTEAFF; j_call: TRBJ1-1; d_call: TRBD1; v_call: TRBV20-1; clone_size: -
cdr3_nt: TGTGCCAGCAGACTAGCCGGGACAGGTCGTAATACGCAGTATTTT; cdr3_aa: CASRLAGTGRNTQYF; j_call: TRBJ2-3; d_call: TRBD1; v_call: TRBV14; clone_size: -
cdr3_nt: TGTGCCAGCAGCCCCAGACTAGCGGAGGGTTCTGGAGAGACCCAGTACTTC; cdr3_aa: CASSPRLAEGSGETQYF; j_call: TRBJ2-5; d_call: TRBD2; v_call: TRBV11-2; clone_size: -
cdr3_nt: TGTGCCAGCTCACCAAGGACACCCGCCGCAGACACCGGGGAGCTGTTTTTT; cdr3_aa: CASSPRTPAADTGELFF; j_call: TRBJ2-2; d_call: -; v_call: TRBV18; clone_size: -
cdr3_nt: TGTGCCAGCACCCCCAACAGGGCGGCGGGCTACACCTTC; cdr3_aa: CASTPNRAAGYTF; j_call: TRBJ1-2; d_call: -; v_call: TRBV28; clone_size: once
cdr3_nt: TGTGCCAGCAGACCACAGGGGGCGAGGCAGCCCCAGCATTTT; cdr3_aa: CASRPQGARQPQHF; j_call: TRBJ1-5; d_call: TRBD1; v_call: TRBV28; clone_size: -
cdr3_nt: TGTGCCAGCAGCGGTCTCTCTGGAAACACCATATATTTT; cdr3_aa: CASSGLSGNTIYF; j_call: TRBJ1-3; d_call: -; v_call: TRBV6-5; clone_size: -
cdr3_nt: TGTGCCTGGAGCGTTCGAGGGGTCCCGCGGGGGTCTGGAAACACCATATATTTT; cdr3_aa: CAWSVRGVPRGSGNTIYF; j_call: TRBJ1-3; d_call: -; v_call: TRBV30; clone_size: -
cdr3_nt: TGTGCCAGCAGTTTAAGAGGGGGCACCGGGGAGCTGTTTTTT; cdr3_aa: CASSLRGGTGELFF; j_call: TRBJ2-2; d_call: -; v_call: TRBV5-6; clone_size: -
cdr3_nt: TGTGCCACCAGCACCAGGGACAGGGGGCGCGAGCAGTACTTC; cdr3_aa: CATSTRDRGREQYF; j_call: TRBJ2-7; d_call: TRBD1; v_call: TRBV15; clone_size: -
cdr3_nt: TGTGCCAGCAAACTAGCGGGAGCCGGGAGCTCCTACGAGCAGTACTTC; cdr3_aa: CASKLAGAGSSYEQYF; j_call: TRBJ2-7; d_call: TRBD2; v_call: TRBV7-2; clone_size: -
cdr3_nt: TGTGCCAGCGTACGGGAACGCTACAATGAGCAGTTCTTC; cdr3_aa: CASVRERYNEQFF; j_call: TRBJ2-1; d_call: -; v_call: TRBV2; clone_size: -
cdr3_nt: TGTGCCAGCAGTAGACTAGCGGGGGTATACAATGAGCAGTTCTTC; cdr3_aa: CASSRLAGVYNEQFF; j_call: TRBJ2-1; d_call: TRBD2; v_call: TRBV7-8; clone_size: -
cdr3_nt: TGTGCCAGCAGTTTAGACAGACCTAACTATGGCTACACCTTC; cdr3_aa: CASSLDRPNYGYTF; j_call: TRBJ1-2; d_call: -; v_call: TRBV28; clone_size: -
cdr3_nt: TGTGCCAGCAGTGTCGTTGGACAGACCGGGGATACGCAGTATTTT; cdr3_aa: CASSVVGQTGDTQYF; j_call: TRBJ2-3; d_call: -; v_call: TRBV6-1; clone_size: -